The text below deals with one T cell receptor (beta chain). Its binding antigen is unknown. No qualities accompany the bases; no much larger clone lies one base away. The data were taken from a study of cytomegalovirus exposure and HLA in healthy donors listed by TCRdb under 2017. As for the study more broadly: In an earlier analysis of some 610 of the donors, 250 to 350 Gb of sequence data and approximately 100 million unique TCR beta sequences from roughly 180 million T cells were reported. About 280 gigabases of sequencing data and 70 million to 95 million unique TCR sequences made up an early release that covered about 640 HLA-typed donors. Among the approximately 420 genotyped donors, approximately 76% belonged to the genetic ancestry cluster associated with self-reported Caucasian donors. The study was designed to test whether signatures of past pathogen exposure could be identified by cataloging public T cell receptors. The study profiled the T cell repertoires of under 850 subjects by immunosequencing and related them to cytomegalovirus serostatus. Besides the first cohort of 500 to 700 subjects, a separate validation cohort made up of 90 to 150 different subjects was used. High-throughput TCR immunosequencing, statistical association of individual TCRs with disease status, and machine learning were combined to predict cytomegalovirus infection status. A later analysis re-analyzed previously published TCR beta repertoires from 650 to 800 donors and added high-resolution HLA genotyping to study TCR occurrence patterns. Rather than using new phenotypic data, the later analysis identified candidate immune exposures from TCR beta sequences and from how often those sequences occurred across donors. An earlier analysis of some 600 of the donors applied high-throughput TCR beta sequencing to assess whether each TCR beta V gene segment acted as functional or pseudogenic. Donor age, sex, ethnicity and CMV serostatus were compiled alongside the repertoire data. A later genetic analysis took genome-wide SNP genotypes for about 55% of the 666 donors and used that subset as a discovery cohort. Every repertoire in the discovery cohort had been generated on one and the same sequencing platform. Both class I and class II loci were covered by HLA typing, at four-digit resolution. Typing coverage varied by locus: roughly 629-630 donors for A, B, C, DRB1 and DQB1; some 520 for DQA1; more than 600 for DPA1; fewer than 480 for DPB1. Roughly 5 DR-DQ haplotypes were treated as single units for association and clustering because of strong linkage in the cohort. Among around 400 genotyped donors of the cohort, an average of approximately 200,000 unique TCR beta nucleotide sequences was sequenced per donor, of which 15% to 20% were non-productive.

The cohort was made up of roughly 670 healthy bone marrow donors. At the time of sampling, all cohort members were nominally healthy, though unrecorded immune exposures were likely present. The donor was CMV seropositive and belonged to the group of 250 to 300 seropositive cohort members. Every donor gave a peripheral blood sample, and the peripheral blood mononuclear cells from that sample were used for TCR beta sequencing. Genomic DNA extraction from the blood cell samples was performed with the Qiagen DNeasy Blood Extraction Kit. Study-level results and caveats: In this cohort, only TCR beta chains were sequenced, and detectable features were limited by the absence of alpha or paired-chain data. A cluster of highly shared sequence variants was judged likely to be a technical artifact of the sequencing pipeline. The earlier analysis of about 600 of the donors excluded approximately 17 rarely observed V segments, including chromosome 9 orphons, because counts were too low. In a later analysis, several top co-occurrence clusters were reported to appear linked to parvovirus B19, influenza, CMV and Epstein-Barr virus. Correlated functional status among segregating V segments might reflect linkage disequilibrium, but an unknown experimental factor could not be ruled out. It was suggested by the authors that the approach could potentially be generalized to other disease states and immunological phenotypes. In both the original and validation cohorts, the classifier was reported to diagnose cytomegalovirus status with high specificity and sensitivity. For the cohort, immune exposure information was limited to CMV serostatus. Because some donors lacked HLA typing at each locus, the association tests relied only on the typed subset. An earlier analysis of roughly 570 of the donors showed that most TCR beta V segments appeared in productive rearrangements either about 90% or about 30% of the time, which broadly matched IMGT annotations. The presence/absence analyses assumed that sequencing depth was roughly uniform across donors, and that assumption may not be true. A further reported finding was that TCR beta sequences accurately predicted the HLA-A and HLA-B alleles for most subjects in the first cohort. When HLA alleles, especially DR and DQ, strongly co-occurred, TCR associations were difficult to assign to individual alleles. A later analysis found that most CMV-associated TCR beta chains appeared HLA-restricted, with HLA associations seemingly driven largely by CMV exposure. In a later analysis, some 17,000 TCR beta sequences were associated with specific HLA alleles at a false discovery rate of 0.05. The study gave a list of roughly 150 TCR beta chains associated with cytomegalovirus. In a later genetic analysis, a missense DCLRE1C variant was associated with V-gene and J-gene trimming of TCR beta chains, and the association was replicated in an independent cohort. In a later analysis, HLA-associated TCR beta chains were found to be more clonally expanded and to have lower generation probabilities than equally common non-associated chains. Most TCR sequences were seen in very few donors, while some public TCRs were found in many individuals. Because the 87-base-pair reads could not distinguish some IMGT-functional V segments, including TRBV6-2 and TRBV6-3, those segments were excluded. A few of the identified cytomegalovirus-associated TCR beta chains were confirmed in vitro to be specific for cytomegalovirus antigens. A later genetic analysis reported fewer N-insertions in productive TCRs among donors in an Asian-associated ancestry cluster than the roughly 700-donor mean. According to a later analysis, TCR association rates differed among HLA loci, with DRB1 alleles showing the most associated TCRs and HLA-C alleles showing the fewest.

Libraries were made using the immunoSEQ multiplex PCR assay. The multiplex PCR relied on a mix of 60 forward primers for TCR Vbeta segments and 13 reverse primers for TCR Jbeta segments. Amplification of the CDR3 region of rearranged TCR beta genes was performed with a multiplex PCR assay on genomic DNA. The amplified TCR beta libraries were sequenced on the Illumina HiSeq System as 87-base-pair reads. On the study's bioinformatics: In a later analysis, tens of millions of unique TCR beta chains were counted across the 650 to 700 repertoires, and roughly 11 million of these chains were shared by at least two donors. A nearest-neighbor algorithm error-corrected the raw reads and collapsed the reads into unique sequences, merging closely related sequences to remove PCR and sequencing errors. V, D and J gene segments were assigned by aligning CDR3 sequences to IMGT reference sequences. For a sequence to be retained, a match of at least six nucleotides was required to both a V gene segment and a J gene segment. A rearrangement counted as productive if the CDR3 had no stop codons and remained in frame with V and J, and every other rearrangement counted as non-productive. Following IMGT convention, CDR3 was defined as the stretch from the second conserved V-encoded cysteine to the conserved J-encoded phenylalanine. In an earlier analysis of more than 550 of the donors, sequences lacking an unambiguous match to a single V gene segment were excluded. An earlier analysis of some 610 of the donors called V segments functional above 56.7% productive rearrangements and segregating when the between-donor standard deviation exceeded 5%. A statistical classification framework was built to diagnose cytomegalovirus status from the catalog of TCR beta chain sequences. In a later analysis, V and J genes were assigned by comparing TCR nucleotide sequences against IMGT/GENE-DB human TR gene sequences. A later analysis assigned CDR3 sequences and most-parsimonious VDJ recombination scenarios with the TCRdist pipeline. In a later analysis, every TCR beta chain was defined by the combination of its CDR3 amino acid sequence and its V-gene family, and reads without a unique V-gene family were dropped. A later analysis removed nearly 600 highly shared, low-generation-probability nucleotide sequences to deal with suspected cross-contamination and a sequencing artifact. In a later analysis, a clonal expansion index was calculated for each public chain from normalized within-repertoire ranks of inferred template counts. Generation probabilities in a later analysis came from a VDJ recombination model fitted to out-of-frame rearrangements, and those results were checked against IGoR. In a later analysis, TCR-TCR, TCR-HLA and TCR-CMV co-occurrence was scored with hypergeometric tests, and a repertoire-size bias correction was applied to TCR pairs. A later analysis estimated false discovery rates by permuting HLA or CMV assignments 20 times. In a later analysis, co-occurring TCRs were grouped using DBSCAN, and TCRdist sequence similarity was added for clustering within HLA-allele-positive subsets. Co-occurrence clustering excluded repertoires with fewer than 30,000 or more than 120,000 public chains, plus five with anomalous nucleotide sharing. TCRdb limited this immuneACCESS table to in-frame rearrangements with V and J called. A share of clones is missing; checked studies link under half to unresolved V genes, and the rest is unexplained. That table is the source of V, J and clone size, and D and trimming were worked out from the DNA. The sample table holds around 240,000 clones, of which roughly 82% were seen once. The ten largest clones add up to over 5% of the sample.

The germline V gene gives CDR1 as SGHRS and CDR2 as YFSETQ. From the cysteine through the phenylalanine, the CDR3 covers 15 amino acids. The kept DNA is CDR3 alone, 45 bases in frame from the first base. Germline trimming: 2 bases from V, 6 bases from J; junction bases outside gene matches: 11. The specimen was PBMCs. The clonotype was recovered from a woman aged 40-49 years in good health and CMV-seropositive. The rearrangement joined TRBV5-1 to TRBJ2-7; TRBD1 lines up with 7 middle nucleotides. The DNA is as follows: TGCGCCAGCAGCTTCTTGGGAGACAGGGCGGCCGAGCAGTACTTC. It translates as CASSFLGDRAAEQYF. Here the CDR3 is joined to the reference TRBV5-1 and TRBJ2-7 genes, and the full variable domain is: KAGVTQTPRYLIKTRGQQVTLSCSPISGHRSVSWYQQTPGQGLQFLFEYFSETQRNKGNFPGRFSGRQFSNSRSEMNVSTLELGDSALYLCASSFLGDRAAEQYFGPGTRLTVT.